This T cell receptor (beta chain) originates from a study of shared clonotypes between healthy human individuals (dated by TCRdb to about 2020). About the investigation overall: The cohort comprised a couple of women and a few men aged 18 to 49 years. For each donor, three plates each were used for CD4 naive and CD4 memory, two plates were used for CD8 naive, and one plate was used for CD8 memory. To estimate repertoire size and how much clonotype sharing occurs between individuals, the study deeply sequenced the blood TCR repertoires of five healthy adults. Different laboratories and diverse techniques were used to prepare libraries and sequence TCR repertoires, to increase sequencing depth and limit assay-specific biases. Between about 0.94 and 8.9 billion PBMCs per donor were obtained by leukapheresis. What the study reported, not specific to this receptor: Naive subsets generally had larger estimated clonotype richness than memory subsets. Sharing across a few donors was observed for roughly 5% of naive CD4, less than 4% of naive CD8, 2% to 2.5% of memory CD4, and around 0.44% of memory CD8 clonotypes. Because the study included only a small number of donors, the genetic and exposure-history diversity represented was limited. Pairwise subsampling indicated that sequencing depth was expected to affect the degree of clonotype sharing among donors. Even with the large sequencing depth, rarefaction of the sorted-subset datasets indicated that sequencing was incomplete. Sampling was limited to blood, and TCR repertoires in tissue likely differ from TCR repertoires in blood. Compared with non-shared clonotypes, the clonotypes found in all four sorted-subset donors had higher generation probabilities.

Donors were healthy HIV-negative adults with no recently reported acute infections or vaccinations. All donors were Caucasian adults living in Nashville, Tennessee, USA. Magnetic negative selection was used to enrich CD4+ T cells, after which naive cells were positively selected on CD45RA and the negative fraction became the memory subset. Blood was obtained by leukapheresis, after which PBMCs were separated by Ficoll-Histopaque density gradient centrifugation and cryopreserved in liquid nitrogen vapor phase. Purity and quantity of every magnetically sorted T cell population were checked by analytical flow cytometry. From each sorted fraction, genomic DNA was isolated and quantified by UV absorbance on a Nanodrop 2000c. Regarding this clone: It lacks a known antigen. No base-level quality is on record; no much larger clone is a single base apart.

From its cysteine to its phenylalanine, the CDR3 spans 15 amino acids. This entry keeps only the CDR3 DNA: 45 bases, framed from base 1. The junction carries 17 bases between V and J, which are trimmed by 4 bases and 7 bases respectively. The germline V gene (reference sequence) sets CDR1 to SGHKS and CDR2 to YYEKEE. Using the deep immunoSEQ assay, multiplex PCR amplified TCR CDR3 regions from genomic DNA. Extracted genomic DNA from each cell subset was spread evenly across all wells of several immunoSEQ 96-well plates, with each plate serving as a replicate. For sorted subsets, each replicate PCR was loaded with 200 ng genomic DNA, equivalent to 25,000 to 30,000 T cell genomes. Purified libraries were measured with a Qubit 3.0 fluorometer, size-checked on a Bioanalyzer 2100, and measured again with the KAPA Library Quantification kit. Every immunoSEQ 96-well plate was sequenced on a dedicated single-read 150-cycle Illumina NextSeq 550 flow cell. Per the authors' processing: The immunoSEQ output contained only junctional sequences without quality scores, so filtering could not match that applied to full-length reads. To assign V/J genes and CDR3, sequences were annotated against IMGT germline references using PyIR, a Python wrapper for IgBLAST v1.9. Reads were filtered out if the reads had weak V/J assignments (E-value above 1e-6), no CDR3, stop codons, out-of-frame junctions, or ambiguous translated residues. A V3J clonotype was defined by an identical inferred V gene, J gene, and CDR3 amino acid sequence. The percentage overlap between two repertoires was calculated by dividing the number of shared unique clonotypes by the size of the smaller repertoire. Three approaches were used to assess repertoire richness: RTK rarefaction, the Chao1 estimator, and Recon v2.1 estimates of unobserved clonotypes. Generation probabilities for all TCRbeta clonotypes obtained by the gDNA method from a handful of donors were computed using OLGA. TCRdb limited this immuneACCESS table to in-frame rearrangements with V and J called. A share of clones is missing; checked studies link under half to unresolved V genes, and the rest is unexplained. V, J and clone size reflect that table, while D and trimming were determined from the DNA. The sample contains 2,500,000 or so clones, more than 85% of them found a single time. The top ten constitute 0.36% of the sample.

Recombination linked TRBV5-5 to TRBJ1-4; TRBD1 might be the D gene, on 6 matching bases. Specimen: naive CD4+ T cells from PBMCs. What this sample's cell subset or site label stands for: CD45RA+ positively selected. This TCR was sampled from a man between 18 and 29 years old in good health. Some clones in this sample may be carry-over from other donors' samples. The base sequence is TGTGCCAGCAGCCCGCCCGGGGGGGCGCGTGAAAAACTGTTTTTT. It translates to CASSPPGGAREKLFF.